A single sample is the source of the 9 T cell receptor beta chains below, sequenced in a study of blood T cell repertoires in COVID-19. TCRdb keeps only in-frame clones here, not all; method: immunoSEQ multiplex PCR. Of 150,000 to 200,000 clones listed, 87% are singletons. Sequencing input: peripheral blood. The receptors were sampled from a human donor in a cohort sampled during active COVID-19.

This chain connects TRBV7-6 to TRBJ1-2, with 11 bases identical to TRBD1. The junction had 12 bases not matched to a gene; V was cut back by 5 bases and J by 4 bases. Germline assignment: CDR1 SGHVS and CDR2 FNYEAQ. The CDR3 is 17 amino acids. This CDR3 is CASSRNRDRGGGYGYTF. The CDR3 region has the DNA TGTGCCAGCAGCCGGAACCGGGACAGGGGGGGAGGCTATGGCTACACCTTC.

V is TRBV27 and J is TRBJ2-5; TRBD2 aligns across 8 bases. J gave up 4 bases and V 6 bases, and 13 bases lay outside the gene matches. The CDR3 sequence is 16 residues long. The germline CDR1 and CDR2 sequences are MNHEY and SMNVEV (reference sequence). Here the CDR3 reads CASRGISGAGGETQYF. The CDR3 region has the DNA TGTGCCAGCAGGGGGATTAGCGGGGCCGGGGGAGAGACCCAGTACTTC.

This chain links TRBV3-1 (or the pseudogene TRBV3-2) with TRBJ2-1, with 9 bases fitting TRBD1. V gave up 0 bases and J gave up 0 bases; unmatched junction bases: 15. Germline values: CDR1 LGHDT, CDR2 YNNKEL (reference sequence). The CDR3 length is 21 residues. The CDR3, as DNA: TGTGCCAGCAGCCAAGAAGGCCGGGACAGGGAGGCGGAGAGCTCCTACAATGAGCAGTTCTTC. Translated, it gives CASSQEGRDREAESSYNEQFF.

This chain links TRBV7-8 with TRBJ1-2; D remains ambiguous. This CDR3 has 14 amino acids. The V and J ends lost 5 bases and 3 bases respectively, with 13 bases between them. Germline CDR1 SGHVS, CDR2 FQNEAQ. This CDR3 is CASSPGPGDYGYTF. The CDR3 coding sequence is TGTGCCAGCAGCCCCGGTCCGGGTGACTATGGCTACACCTTC. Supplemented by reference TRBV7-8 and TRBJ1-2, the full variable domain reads GAGVSQSPRYKVAKRGQDVALRCDPISGHVSLFWYQQALGQGPEFLTYFQNEAQLDKSGLPSDRFFAERPEGSVSTLKIQRTQQEDSAVYLCASSPGPGDYGYTFGSGTRLTVV.

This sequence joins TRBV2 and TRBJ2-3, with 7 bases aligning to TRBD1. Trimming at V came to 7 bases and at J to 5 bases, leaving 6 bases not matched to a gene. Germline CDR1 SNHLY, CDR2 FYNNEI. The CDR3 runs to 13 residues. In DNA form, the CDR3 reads TGTGCCAGCACCCGACAGGGTGGAGATACGCAGTATTTT. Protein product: CASTRQGGDTQYF.

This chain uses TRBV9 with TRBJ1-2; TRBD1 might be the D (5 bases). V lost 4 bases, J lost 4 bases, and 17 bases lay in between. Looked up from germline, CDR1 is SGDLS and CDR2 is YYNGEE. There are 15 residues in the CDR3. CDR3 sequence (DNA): TGTGCCAGCAGCCCATGGGGGGACCCTGGCTATGGCTACACCTTC. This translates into CASSPWGDPGYGYTF.

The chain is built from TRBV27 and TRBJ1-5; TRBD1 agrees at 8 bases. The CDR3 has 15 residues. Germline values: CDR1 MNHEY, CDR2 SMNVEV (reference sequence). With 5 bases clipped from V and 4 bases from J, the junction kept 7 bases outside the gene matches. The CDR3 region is CASSLTRTGNQPQHF. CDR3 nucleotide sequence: TGTGCCAGCAGTCTTACCCGGACAGGGAATCAGCCCCAGCATTTT.

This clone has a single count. This chain's CDR3 is CASSLNPDRGTWYF. CDR3 DNA: TGTGCCAGCAGTTTAAATCCTGACAGGGGGACTTGGTACTTC. The V gene is TRBV28, the J gene TRBJ2-4; 9 bases are a match to TRBD1. This CDR3 is built from 14 residues. The V gene end was trimmed by 2 bases and the J gene end by 15 bases; junction bases not matched to a gene: 11. Germline V gives CDR1 MDHEN, CDR2 SYDVKM.

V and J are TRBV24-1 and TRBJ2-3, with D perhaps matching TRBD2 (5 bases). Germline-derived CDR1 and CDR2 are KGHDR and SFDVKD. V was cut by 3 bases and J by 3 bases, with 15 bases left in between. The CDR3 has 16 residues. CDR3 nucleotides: TGTGCCACCAGTGATGCCGACTACCCCCGGACAGATACGCAGTATTTT. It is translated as CATSDADYPRTDTQYF.